The TCR beta chain described here comes from a study of T cell responses to AZD1222 COVID-19 vaccine. Study observations and caveats: Unmutated variant regions are reportedly the target of nearly half of TCRs that are spike-specific. Spike-specific TCR breadth and depth grew following two AZD1222 doses. The sample set comprised mostly white British donors with more females, and clonal diversity was possibly underestimated.

In this sample, this clone turned up a few times. Its antigen remains unknown. V dropped 7 bases and J dropped 9 bases, with 22 bases sitting between them. CDR3 length: 15 amino acids. Per the germline V gene, CDR1 is LNHDA and CDR2 is SQIVND (reference sequence). The table came from immunoSEQ multiplex PCR; TCRdb's copy has only in-frame clones and leaves some out. The repertoire holds some 150,000 clones, with about 92% as singletons. The chain couples TRBV19 to TRBJ1-3; TRBD1 might be the D (5 bases). The TCR was taken from an adult who received the AZD1222 COVID-19 vaccine. The sample here was peripheral blood, taken 28 days after the second AZD1222 dose. CDR3 amino acids: CASTEGGTAGRTIYF. The CDR3 DNA reads as TGTGCCAGTACCGAAGGTGGGACCGCCGGTCGCACCATATATTTT.